This record concerns one TCR beta chain sequence. What it binds is unknown. TCRdb itself ran the 5' RACE reads through MiXCR, one entry per CDR3 protein. The sample shows fewer than 400,000 distinct CDR3 sequences, about a sixth of them seen only once. The record originates from a study of T-cell memory formation after mild COVID-19. Study conclusions and caveats: The finding that pre-infection memory included some responding clones suggested that cross-reactive memory joined. Clones contracting across day 15 to 85 had a balanced CD4/CD8 profile; later expanding clones leaned CD4+.

Material: PBMCs or a T cell subset sorted from them (not recorded which). The receptor was isolated from a man in his late teens or twenties who had mild COVID-19 (a few samples of this study predate the infection). Cell type and time point are not known.

The chain's CDR3 is CASSLAPGLNYGYTF. DNA for the CDR3: TGTGCCAGCAGCTTAGCGCCAGGGTTGAACTATGGCTACACCTTC. The J gene is TRBJ1-2, the V gene TRBV7-2, with D possibly matching TRBD1 (5 bases). The V end lost 0 bases, the J end lost 2 bases, and 10 bases lay between the germline ends. The CDR3 extends over 15 amino acids. CDR1 is SGHTA and CDR2 is FQGNSA in the germline V gene.